A selection of T cell receptor beta chains follows, all from one sample in a study of post-analysis software for immune sequencing data. From the PCR reads, TCRdb called clonotypes with MiXCR, one entry per CDR3 protein. The profile shows about 540,000 distinct CDR3 sequences, 30% to 40% of them singletons. The sequenced material came from blood. The source is a girl aged 2 to 17 with multiple sclerosis. CDR3s include the opening cysteine and the closing phenylalanine or tryptophan. D genes are given only for firm matches. Rows may omit the clone size; those that give it use once, few, many or a size class.

d_gene	v_gene	abundance	j_gene	CDR3aa	CDR3nt
TRBD1	TRBV7-9	.	TRBJ2-2	CASSPDNRGIDTGELFF	TGTGCCAGCAGTCCCGATAACAGGGGGATCGACACCGGGGAGCTGTTTTTT
.	TRBV12-3/TRBV12-4	.	TRBJ2-2	CASSLALSENTGELFF	TGTGCCAGCAGTTTAGCGCTGTCGGAGAACACCGGGGAGCTGTTTTTT
TRBD1	TRBV29-1	few	TRBJ1-2	CSVEDPQGGGYTF	TGCAGCGTTGAAGATCCCCAGGGGGGCGGCTACACCTTC
.	TRBV6-4	.	TRBJ2-7	CASSDTLTSSYNEQYF	TGTGCCAGCAGTGACACCCTGACGAGCTCCTACAATGAGCAGTACTTC
.	TRBV5-1	.	TRBJ1-2	CASSLEARAEGYTF	TGCGCCAGCAGCTTGGAAGCGAGGGCAGAAGGCTACACCTTC
TRBD2	TRBV6-5	medium-sized	TRBJ2-7	CASSYPGGGSAYEQYF	TGTGCCAGCAGTTACCCCGGGGGGGGGTCGGCGTACGAGCAGTACTTC
.	TRBV2	few	TRBJ2-1	CASLGYNEQFF	TGTGCCAGCCTGGGATACAATGAGCAGTTCTTC
.	TRBV4-1	.	TRBJ2-3	CASSPRLAEDTQYF	TGCGCCAGCAGCCCACGGTTGGCCGAGGATACGCAGTATTTT
.	TRBV11-2	few	TRBJ2-7	CASSPPTGTPYEQYF	TGTGCCAGCAGCCCCCCTACAGGGACGCCCTACGAGCAGTACTTC
.	TRBV4-1	.	TRBJ2-7	CASSQEWRGRDEQYF	TGCGCCAGCAGCCAAGAGTGGAGGGGTCGGGACGAGCAGTACTTC
TRBD1	TRBV18	.	TRBJ2-6	CASSPRQGVSAGANVLTF	TGTGCCAGCTCACCGAGACAGGGGGTTTCGGCTGGGGCCAACGTCCTGACTTTC
.	TRBV11-2	.	TRBJ2-3	CASSLLPGTQYF	TGTGCCAGCAGCCTCCTTCCGGGTACGCAGTATTTT
TRBD2	TRBV6-2/TRBV6-3	.	TRBJ2-5	CASSPGAGGEQETQYF	TGTGCCAGCAGTCCTGGAGCGGGGGGCGAACAAGAGACCCAGTACTTC
.	TRBV29-1	.	TRBJ1-2	CSVEDGGVSVYGYTF	TGCAGCGTTGAAGACGGGGGTGTCAGCGTCTATGGCTACACCTTC
.	TRBV21-1	.	TRBJ1-1	CASSPPFPGNVTEAFF	TGTGCCAGCAGCCCCCCTTTCCCCGGAAATGTGACTGAAGCTTTCTTT
.	TRBV5-1	.	TRBJ2-1	CASSLEPGLLKFF	TGCGCCAGCAGCTTGGAACCCGGTCTTCTTAAGTTCTTC
TRBD1	TRBV5-1	.	TRBJ2-5	CASSLAGDRGRETQYF	TGCGCCAGCAGCTTGGCCGGGGACAGGGGTAGAGAGACCCAGTACTTC
.	TRBV7-6	.	TRBJ1-2	CASRSFMRTNGYTF	TGTGCCAGCAGGTCTTTCATGAGGACGAATGGCTACACCTTC
.	TRBV6-1	.	TRBJ2-3	CASSERGTDAHTDTQYF	TGTGCCAGCAGTGAAAGGGGTACTGACGCCCACACAGATACGCAGTATTTT
TRBD1	TRBV15	.	TRBJ2-5	CATSRVTGREETQYF	TGTGCCACCAGCAGAGTGACAGGGCGAGAAGAGACCCAGTACTTC
TRBD1	TRBV20-1	.	TRBJ1-5	CSGGRTGNQPQHF	TGCAGCGGGGGCCGGACAGGAAATCAGCCCCAGCATTTT
.	TRBV27	.	TRBJ2-3	CASSSSGKGTDTQYF	TGTGCCAGCAGTTCATCAGGGAAGGGCACAGATACGCAGTATTTT
.	TRBV20-1	.	TRBJ2-1	CSARDHGNNEQFF	TGCAGTGCTAGAGATCACGGGAACAATGAGCAGTTCTTC
TRBD1	TRBV24-1	few	TRBJ2-1	CATSDSPGQGDNEQFF	TGTGCCACCAGTGATTCACCGGGACAGGGGGACAATGAGCAGTTCTTC
.	TRBV10-1	.	TRBJ2-1	CASRPGLLHHEQFF	TGCGCCAGCAGGCCAGGACTCCTGCACCATGAGCAGTTCTTC
.	TRBV6-5	.	TRBJ1-5	CASSYAPQGPGNQPQHF	TGTGCCAGCAGTTACGCTCCACAGGGCCCGGGCAATCAGCCCCAGCATTTT
TRBD1	TRBV9	few	TRBJ1-5	CASSVTGANQPQHF	TGTGCCAGCAGCGTTACAGGGGCCAATCAGCCCCAGCATTTT
.	TRBV11-2	.	TRBJ1-2	CASSMAGTNNYGYTF	TGTGCCAGCAGCATGGCCGGGACAAACAACTATGGCTACACCTTC
.	TRBV28	.	TRBJ2-2	CASSPRQVANTGELFF	TGTGCCAGCAGTCCTCGACAGGTCGCGAACACCGGGGAGCTGTTTTTT
TRBD2	TRBV5-1	.	TRBJ2-2	CASSFRLATGELFF	TGCGCCAGCAGCTTTCGACTAGCAACCGGGGAGCTGTTTTTT
.	TRBV18	few	TRBJ2-5	CASSGQSAETQYF	TGTGCCAGCTCAGGGCAGTCTGCAGAGACCCAGTACTTC
.	TRBV20-1	few	TRBJ1-2	CSAREWGGLGYTF	TGCAGTGCTAGAGAGTGGGGTGGGCTTGGCTACACCTTC
TRBD2	TRBV7-9	few	TRBJ2-7	CASSLGLAGERYEQYF	TGTGCCAGCAGCTTAGGACTAGCGGGGGAGAGGTACGAGCAGTACTTC
TRBD2	TRBV3-1	few	TRBJ2-5	CASSRLAGGRGQETQYF	TGTGCCAGCAGCCGTCTAGCGGGGGGACGTGGGCAAGAGACCCAGTACTTC
.	TRBV4-2	.	TRBJ1-6	CASSQVAGRGQDSPLHF	TGTGCCAGCAGCCAAGTCGCGGGACGGGGTCAGGATTCACCCCTCCACTTT
.	TRBV10-3	.	TRBJ2-2	CAISEGGLENTGERFF	TGTGCCATCAGTGAGGGAGGCCTGGAAAACACCGGGGAGCGGTTTTTT
.	TRBV29-1	few	TRBJ2-3	CSSRWTDTQYF	TGCAGCTCCCGCTGGACAGATACGCAGTATTTT
.	TRBV2	.	TRBJ2-5	CASRPWTQQYQETQYF	TGTGCCAGCAGACCTTGGACCCAACAGTACCAAGAGACCCAGTACTTC
TRBD1	TRBV6-4	.	TRBJ2-2	CASRLDRVSGELFF	TGTGCCAGCAGGCTGGACAGGGTATCCGGGGAGCTGTTTTTT
.	TRBV20-1	.	TRBJ2-3	CSAREPTGSTDTQYF	TGCAGTGCTAGAGAGCCGACAGGTTCGACAGATACGCAGTATTTT
TRBD1	TRBV20-1	few	TRBJ2-5	CSALPGTDQETQYF	TGCAGTGCTTTGCCCGGGACAGACCAAGAGACCCAGTACTTC
.	TRBV5-6	.	TRBJ1-5	CASSLAAGNQPQHF	TGTGCCAGCAGCTTGGCCGCGGGCAATCAGCCCCAGCATTTT
.	TRBV9	few	TRBJ1-4	CASSVAFGGEKLFF	TGTGCCAGCAGCGTAGCTTTCGGGGGTGAAAAACTGTTTTTT
.	TRBV7-9	few	TRBJ2-7	CASSLQSYTTYEQYF	TGTGCCAGCAGCTTACAATCCTACACAACCTACGAGCAGTACTTC
.	TRBV4-1	.	TRBJ1-6	CASSQVAGLGFGSPLHF	TGCGCCAGCAGCCAAGTGGCAGGCCTAGGCTTTGGGTCACCCCTCCACTTT
TRBD1	TRBV5-1	.	TRBJ1-2	CASSPNTGDGYTF	TGCGCCAGCAGCCCGAATACAGGGGATGGCTACACCTTC
TRBD2	TRBV6-1	.	TRBJ2-1	CASRATSGGPYNEQFF	TGTGCCAGCAGGGCGACTAGCGGGGGGCCCTACAATGAGCAGTTCTTC
.	TRBV12-3/TRBV12-4	few	TRBJ1-2	CASSSSELYGYTF	TGTGCCAGCAGTTCCTCAGAACTCTATGGCTACACCTTC
.	TRBV20-1	few	TRBJ2-3	CSATGLGTDTQYF	TGCAGTGCTACAGGTCTCGGCACAGATACGCAGTATTTT
TRBD1	TRBV7-9	.	TRBJ2-3	CASSPGTGGRDTQYF	TGTGCCAGCAGCCCCGGGACAGGGGGTCGAGATACGCAGTATTTT
.	TRBV10-3	few	TRBJ1-1	CAISVGGNTEAFF	TGTGCCATCAGTGTTGGAGGGAACACTGAAGCTTTCTTT
.	TRBV9	.	TRBJ1-6	CASSAGELYNSPLHF	TGTGCCAGCAGCGCAGGGGAACTGTATAATTCACCCCTCCACTTT
.	TRBV10-3	many	TRBJ2-1	CATLGNEQFF	TGTGCCACCTTGGGGAATGAGCAGTTCTTC
.	TRBV7-3	few	TRBJ1-2	CASSFTAVSPTSLYGYTF	TGTGCCAGCAGCTTCACCGCAGTTTCACCGACTTCCCTATATGGCTACACCTTC
.	TRBV29-1	.	TRBJ1-1	CSVEGKRVEGEAFF	TGCAGCGTTGAAGGGAAGAGGGTCGAGGGCGAAGCTTTCTTT